The present TCR beta chain was sequenced within a study of blood T cell repertoires in COVID-19 (dated by TCRdb to about 2020). At the level of the whole study: Samples from collaborators originated in the United States, Italy and Spain and spanned both the acute and convalescent phases of COVID-19. The material from the prospective study consisted of cDNA or gDNA derived from T cells, B-cell-depleted T cells, or PBMCs. The dataset comprised deeply sampled blood TCRbeta repertoires from subjects exposed to, actively infected with, or recovered from COVID-19. The repertoires were released in a freely available public database intended as a resource for research on the immune response to SARS-CoV-2. The samples were drawn from the first 160 participants of the ongoing ImmuneRACE study and from under 1,500 subjects provided by 6 global collaborators. A de-identified subject ID, COVID-19 status, age in years and sex were almost always included in the sample metadata. Where available, HLA class I and class II types were taken from metadata supplied by the sample provider and were not determined by assay-based typing. Study-wide conclusions, independent of this receptor: Clinical and demographic metadata were provided uncurated, with the amount varying by source and participant.

Whole blood was collected in K2EDTA tubes by collaborating institutions according to the institutions' own protocols. For TCRbeta analysis, collaborator samples were shipped as frozen whole blood, as isolated PBMCs, or as DNA extracted from either sample type. The CDR3 holds 14 amino acids from the cysteine to the phenylalanine. Only CDR3 DNA is held: 42 bases, read in frame from base 1. The V end loses 5 bases and the J end loses 2 bases, and a stretch of 12 bases separates them. CDR1 KGHDR and CDR2 SFDVKD are derived from the germline V gene. TCRbeta CDR3 regions were amplified from genomic DNA by means of the immunoSEQ Assay, a bias-controlled multiplex PCR. The published analysis was carried out like this. Nucleated cell counts per sample were estimated from amplification of reference gene primers within the assay. To quantify the absolute abundance of each unique TCRbeta CDR3 rearrangement, sequence reads were collapsed and filtered. For each sample, productive Simpson clonality was calculated by taking the square root of Simpson's diversity index across productive rearrangements. Not all clones reach the TCRdb copy of this immuneACCESS table, which keeps in-frame sequences only. Checked studies attribute under half of the gap to unresolved V genes and leave the rest unexplained. D and trimming come from the DNA, and the V and J calls and clone size come from that table. In this sample the table shows more than 95,000 clones, about 87% of which occur a single time. Roughly 15% of the sample is taken by the ten largest.

On this clone itself: Its binding antigen is unknown. Qualities for individual bases were not recorded, and no much larger clone is one base off.

Sequenced: peripheral blood. The V and J genes are TRBV24-1 and TRBJ2-7; 6 matching bases give a weak D call of TRBD2. This clonotype was obtained from a man between 45 and 60 years old with acute or convalescent COVID-19. CDR3 sequence: CATSVEGEAYEQYF. In nucleotide form, the sequence is TGTGCCACCAGTGTTGAAGGGGAGGCCTACGAGCAGTACTTC.